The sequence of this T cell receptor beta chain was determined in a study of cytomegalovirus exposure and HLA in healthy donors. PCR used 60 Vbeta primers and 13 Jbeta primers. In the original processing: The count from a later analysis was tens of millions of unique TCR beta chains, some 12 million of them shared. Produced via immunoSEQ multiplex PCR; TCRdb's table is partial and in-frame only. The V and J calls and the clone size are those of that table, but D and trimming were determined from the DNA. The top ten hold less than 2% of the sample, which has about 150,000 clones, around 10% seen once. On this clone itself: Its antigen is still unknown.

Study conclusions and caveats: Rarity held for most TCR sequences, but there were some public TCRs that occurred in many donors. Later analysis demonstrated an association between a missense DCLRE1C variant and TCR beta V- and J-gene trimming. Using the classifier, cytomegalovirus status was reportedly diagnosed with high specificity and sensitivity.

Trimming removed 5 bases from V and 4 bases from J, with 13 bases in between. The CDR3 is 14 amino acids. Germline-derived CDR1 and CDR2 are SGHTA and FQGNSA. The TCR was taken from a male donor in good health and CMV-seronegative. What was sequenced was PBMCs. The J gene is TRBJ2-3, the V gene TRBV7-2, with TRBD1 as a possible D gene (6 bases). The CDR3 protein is CASSLKDSSDTQYF. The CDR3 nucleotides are TGTGCCAGCAGCCTTAAGGACAGTTCAGATACGCAGTATTTT.